Below are 30 T cell receptor beta chains sequenced from a single sample in a study of T-cell reconstitution after alpha-beta-depleted transplantation in children (dated by TCRdb to 2016 to 2017). The treatment or condition label here, explained by the study, means: allogeneic hematopoietic cell transplantation with graft depleted of TCRalphabeta T cells and CD19 B cells. Libraries were made using PCR. The run used an Illumina HiSeq 2500. Molecular barcoding was employed in the preparation of TCR libraries, with unique molecular identifiers being used to normalize TCRbeta repertoire quantification. TCRdb reran the public reads through fastp at Q25 and MiXCR, keeping productive beta chains. Each record represents a unique CDR3 protein, reported with the most common genes and DNA among its rows. The sample data list 450,000 to 550,000 distinct CDR3 sequences, and about an eighth of these were observed just once. The ten largest clonotypes hold around 15% of the sample.

This material consisted of PBMCs, mostly from graft donor cells, taken 180 days after TCRalphabeta/CD19-depleted stem cell transplant. The origin of the receptors is a female patient between 2 and 15 years old who had a stem cell transplant for aplastic anemia, so the T cells may come from the graft donor.

This clonotype has a handful of counts. The rearrangement links TRBV6-2 or TRBV6-3 to TRBJ2-7; D gene unclear. Deletions cut 2 bases from V and 5 bases from J, with 10 bases between. Germline values: CDR1 MNHEY, CDR2 SVGEGT. The CDR3 has 13 amino acids. The CDR3 protein is CASSYGQVDEQYF. CDR3 sequence (DNA): TGTGCCAGCAGTTACGGCCAGGTCGACGAGCAGTACTTC.

V is TRBV7-9 and J is TRBJ1-1; a weak D match, TRBD1 (6 bases). Germline V gene lookup returns CDR1 SEHNR and CDR2 FQNEAQ (reference sequence). V lost 5 bases, J lost 0 bases, and 13 bases lay in between. This CDR3 contains 15 residues. CDR3 sequence: CASSGMRDMNTEAFF. CDR3 sequence (DNA): TGTGCCAGCAGCGGAATGCGGGACATGAACACTGAAGCTTTCTTT. The entire variable domain, with the rest obtained from reference TRBV7-9 and TRBJ1-1, is as follows: DTGVSQNPRHKITKRGQNVTFRCDPISEHNRLYWYRQTLGQGPEFLTYFQNEAQLEKSRLLSDRFSAERPKGSFSTLEIQRTEQGDSAMYLCASSGMRDMNTEAFFGQGTRLTVV.

This clonotype turned up a few times. This CDR3 reads CSVGALAGGHHEQYF. In nucleotides, the CDR3 is TGCAGCGTTGGAGCGCTAGCGGGAGGGCACCACGAGCAGTACTTC. The V call is TRBV29-1, the J call TRBJ2-7; TRBD2 agrees at 12 bases. The J segment lost 5 bases and the V segment lost 4 bases, leaving 9 bases of the junction unmatched. This CDR3 has 15 residues. Germline CDR1 SQVTM, CDR2 ANQGSEA.

There are many counts of this clonotype. The CDR3 is CSVEEGGLAVSTRGLGQYF. The CDR3, as DNA: TGCAGCGTTGAAGAGGGTGGGCTAGCGGTTAGTACTCGTGGTTTGGGGCAGTACTTC. The chain joins TRBV29-1 to TRBJ2-7, with 7 bases that match TRBD2. The germline CDR1 and CDR2 sequences are SQVTM and ANQGSEA. The CDR3 spans 19 residues. V gave up 0 bases and J gave up 9 bases; unmatched junction bases: 26.

This clonotype was seen only a few times. The chain combines TRBV14 with TRBJ2-1; D gene ambiguous. V dropped 0 bases and J dropped 9 bases, with 12 bases sitting between them. The CDR3 is 14 amino acids. CDR1 is SGHDN and CDR2 is FVKESK in the germline V gene. The CDR3 protein is CASSQDTTVVEQFF. In DNA, the CDR3 is TGTGCCAGCAGCCAAGATACGACGGTGGTTGAGCAGTTCTTC.

This chain links TRBV20-1 with TRBJ1-2, with TRBD1 matching over 7 bases. The CDR3 covers 12 residues. CDR1 DFQATT and CDR2 SNEGSKA come from the germline V gene (reference sequence). The CDR3 bases are TGCAGCGCAAATCAGGGGGGCTATGGCTACACCTTC. Amino acids: CSANQGGYGYTF.

This clonotype turned up a few times. The chain joins TRBV7-2 to TRBJ2-7; tentatively, D is TRBD1 (6 bases). The CDR3 consists of 15 residues. V lost 2 bases and J 2 bases, leaving 13 bases between the germline ends. CDR1 SGHTA and CDR2 FQGNSA come from the germline V gene. CDR3 nucleotides: TGTGCCAGCAGCTTACTCACAGGGCTCCCCTACGAGCAGTACTTC. Translated, it gives CASSLLTGLPYEQYF.

This clonotype was found many times. The rearrangement uses TRBV20-1 and TRBJ2-1; D is perhaps TRBD2 (6 bases). Germline lookup yields CDR1 DFQATT and CDR2 SNEGSKA (reference sequence). Between the trimmed V and J ends, which lost 3 bases and 3 bases, there was a span of 9 bases. This CDR3 comprises 13 residues. The CDR3 is CSASGSGYNEQFF. CDR3 coding DNA: TGCAGTGCTAGCGGGAGTGGCTACAATGAGCAGTTCTTC.

This sequence joins TRBV6-2 or TRBV6-3 and TRBJ2-1; 7 bases are a match to TRBD2. Germline CDR1 and CDR2: MNHEY and SVGEGT. The CDR3 is 16 amino acids. J lost 1 base, V lost 6 bases, and 9 bases had no gene match. As DNA, the CDR3 is TGTGCCAGCAGGCCCGTCGGGGGGATATCCTACAATGAGCAGTTCTTC. It is translated as CASRPVGGISYNEQFF.

V usage is TRBV12-3 or TRBV12-4 and J usage is TRBJ2-7, with TRBD1 as a possible D gene (6 bases). V dropped 1 base and J dropped 6 bases, with 13 bases sitting between them. CDR3 length: 14 amino acids. The CDR3 is CASSLGQGWSEQYV. CDR3 in DNA: TGTGCCAGCAGTTTAGGTCAGGGGTGGTCCGAGCAGTACGTC.

The chain has TRBV18 and TRBJ2-7; D possibly matches TRBD1 or TRBD2 (6 bases each). CDR1 is KGHSH and CDR2 is LQKENI in the germline V gene. The CDR3 runs to 16 residues. Trimming removed 4 bases from V and 5 bases from J, with 21 bases in between. Here the CDR3 reads CASSHPNRGLRDEQYF. CDR3 DNA sequence: TGTGCCAGCTCACATCCCAACCGGGGGCTCAGAGACGAGCAGTACTTC.

The rearrangement uses TRBV5-1 and TRBJ1-5; 7 nucleotides match TRBD1. The germline CDR1 and CDR2 sequences are SGHRS and YFSETQ. V lost 0 bases, J lost 1 base, and 7 bases stayed unmatched. The CDR3 extends over 17 amino acids. CDR3 sequence reads: CASSLGGDSFSNQPQHF. In nucleotides, the CDR3 is TGCGCCAGCAGCTTGGGGGGGGACAGTTTCAGCAATCAGCCCCAGCATTTT.

In its sample, this clonotype was seen many times. The chain couples TRBV20-1 to TRBJ2-5; D possibly corresponds to TRBD1 (5 bases). V shed 6 bases and J shed 3 bases, with 17 bases lying between them. The CDR3 loop spans 14 amino acids. Germline-derived CDR1 and CDR2 are DFQATT and SNEGSKA (reference sequence). The CDR3 DNA is TGCAGTGCCAACCTCAGGGTGATAGAAGAGACCCAGTACTTC. It specifies CSANLRVIEETQYF.

The chain joins TRBV12-3 or TRBV12-4 to TRBJ1-5; the match to TRBD1 covers 7 bases. The CDR3 contains 15 residues. The J segment lost 5 bases and the V segment lost 1 base, leaving 5 bases of the junction unmatched. The CDR3 DNA is TGTGCCAGCAGTTTAGGTATCAGGGGGTATCAGCCCCAGCATTTT. Translated, it gives CASSLGIRGYQPQHF.

The table lists this clonotype with a few counts. V is TRBV20-1 and J is TRBJ2-5; D may be TRBD1 (5 bases). The CDR3 has 15 residues. Between the trimmed V and J ends, which lost 3 bases and 1 base, there was a span of 15 bases. The germline V gene has CDR1 DFQATT and CDR2 SNEGSKA (reference sequence). CDR3 region: CSASSAGPLQETQYF. Written as DNA, the CDR3 is TGCAGTGCTAGTTCGGCAGGGCCACTCCAAGAGACCCAGTACTTC.

This clonotype has only a few counts. The gene calls are TRBV12-3 or TRBV12-4 and TRBJ2-4; 7 nucleotides line up with TRBD1. The V segment lost 5 bases and the J segment 4 bases; nucleotides outside the gene matches: 5. The CDR3 sequence is 14 residues long. The CDR3, as DNA: TGTGCCAGCAGTGCGACAGGGTCTAAAAACATTCAGTACTTC. It is translated as CASSATGSKNIQYF.

This clonotype was recorded a few times. The chain links TRBV29-1 to TRBJ2-7; D unresolved. Germline loops: CDR1 SQVTM, CDR2 ANQGSEA. There are 12 residues in the CDR3. V shed 4 bases and J shed 2 bases, with 9 bases lying between them. DNA for the CDR3: TGCAGCGTTGCCACTGGGCCCTACGAGCAGTACTTC. Encoded protein: CSVATGPYEQYF.

This clonotype was seen more than once but under ten times. The chain links TRBV12-3 or TRBV12-4 to TRBJ2-7; 9 bases fit TRBD1. J lost 4 bases, V lost 7 bases, and 8 bases had no gene match. The CDR3 contains 14 residues. The DNA of the CDR3 is TGTGCCAGCATGGCCGGGACAGGGCAATACGAGCAGTACTTC. Its translation is CASMAGTGQYEQYF.

This rearrangement joins TRBV18 to TRBJ2-1; 7 bases are a match to TRBD2. With 6 bases clipped from V and 1 base from J, the junction kept 9 bases outside the gene matches. There are 16 residues in the CDR3. Germline CDR1 is KGHSH and CDR2 is LQKENI. The CDR3 sequence is CASSTTPSGSYNEQFF. CDR3 nucleotides: TGTGCCAGCTCGACCACCCCTAGCGGTTCCTACAATGAGCAGTTCTTC. The full variable domain, in which reference TRBV18 and TRBJ2-1 provide the parts outside the CDR3, is NAGVMQNPRHLVRRRGQEARLRCSPMKGHSHVYWYRQLPEEGLKFMVYLQKENIIDESGMPKERFSAEFPKEGPSILRIQQVVRGDSAAYFCASSTTPSGSYNEQFFGPGTRLTVL.

This clonotype was observed a handful of times. The chain is built from TRBV15 and TRBJ2-1; 7 bases agree with TRBD2. V lost 4 bases to trimming and J lost 4 bases; unmatched junction nucleotides: 7. CDR3 length equals 15 residues. CDR1 is LNHNV and CDR2 is YYDKDF in the germline V gene (reference sequence). This CDR3 reads CATSNRSGPYNEQFF. In DNA, the CDR3 is TGTGCCACCAGCAATCGTAGCGGGCCTTACAATGAGCAGTTCTTC.

Only a few counts were recorded for this clonotype. The chain is built from TRBV28 and TRBJ2-3; no firm D call. V was clipped by 1 base and J by 8 bases, with 10 bases between them. CDR1 and CDR2 (germline): MDHEN, SYDVKM. The CDR3 has 13 amino acids. The CDR3 loop reads CASSLYTRLTQYF. For the CDR3, the DNA is TGTGCCAGCAGTTTATATACCCGACTTACGCAGTATTTT.

J is TRBJ2-1 and V is TRBV18; tentative D call: TRBD2 (6 bases). The CDR3 is made up of 18 amino acids. CDR1 KGHSH and CDR2 LQKENI come from the germline V gene. Trimming shortened V by 1 base and J by 8 bases, and 24 bases separated the two germline ends. CDR3 coding DNA: TGTGCCAGCTCACCACTCGGGATCTTCGGGACTCCAATGGATGAGCAGTTCTTC. Translation: CASSPLGIFGTPMDEQFF.

The table lists this clonotype with many counts. The chain combines TRBV4-1 with TRBJ2-1; 10 nucleotides agree with TRBD1. CDR1 is MGHRA, CDR2 YSYEKL, per germline. V lost 6 bases to trimming and J lost 4 bases; unmatched junction nucleotides: 6. This CDR3 is 15 amino acids long. The CDR3 DNA reads as TGCGCCAGCAGTCCCGGGACAGGGGTTTACAATGAGCAGTTCTTC. Translated, it gives CASSPGTGVYNEQFF.

This clonotype showed up just a few times. The chain carries TRBV6-2 or TRBV6-3 and TRBJ2-7, with D perhaps matching TRBD2 (5 bases). The CDR3 length is 11 residues. Germline CDR1 is MNHEY and CDR2 is SVGEGT. Between the trimmed V and J ends, which lost 8 bases and 3 bases, there was a span of 8 bases. The CDR3 sequence: CASLAGYEQYF. CDR3 nucleotides: TGTGCCAGCTTGGCGGGCTACGAGCAGTACTTC.

The CDR3 bases are TGTGCCAGCAGCTTAGTAGGACAGGGGTGGTCCTATGGCTACACCTTC. Its protein is CASSLVGQGWSYGYTF. The J gene is TRBJ1-2, the V gene TRBV7-9; 9 bases align to TRBD1. Germline values: CDR1 SEHNR, CDR2 FQNEAQ (reference sequence). CDR3 size: 16 residues. V trimming: 1 base; J trimming: 4 bases; junction bases outside the gene matches: 7.

The sample holds many counts of this clonotype. This chain uses TRBV5-1 with TRBJ2-3; D gene unclear. The V gene's germline CDR1 is SGHRS and CDR2 YFSETQ. Trimming removed 2 bases at V and 8 bases at J, with 6 bases between. The CDR3 covers 11 residues. In DNA form, the CDR3 reads TGCGCCAGCAGCTTAGCCCGTACGCAGTATTTT. Translating gives CASSLARTQYF. The full variable domain, rest sourced from reference TRBV5-1 and TRBJ2-3, is KAGVTQTPRYLIKTRGQQVTLSCSPISGHRSVSWYQQTPGQGLQFLFEYFSETQRNKGNFPGRFSGRQFSNSRSEMNVSTLELGDSALYLCASSLARTQYFGPGTRLTVL.

The sample holds a few counts of this clonotype. V gene TRBV28 combines with J gene TRBJ2-1; 7 bases line up with TRBD2. The germline V gene has CDR1 MDHEN and CDR2 SYDVKM. V was pared by 9 bases and J by 4 bases, with 12 bases of the junction left unmatched. The CDR3 runs to 15 residues. CDR3 region: CASKTSSKLYNEQFF. As DNA, the CDR3 is TGTGCCAGTAAGACTAGCTCGAAACTATACAATGAGCAGTTCTTC.

This clonotype was counted only a few times. The rearrangement uses TRBV9 and TRBJ2-1, with 11 bases matching TRBD2. CDR3 length equals 18 residues. V lost 2 bases, J lost 8 bases, and 15 bases stayed unmatched. Germline V lookup: CDR1 SGDLS, CDR2 YYNGEE. The CDR3: CASSVSRHTSGSFYEQFF. CDR3 in DNA: TGTGCCAGCAGCGTCTCACGTCACACTAGCGGGAGTTTCTATGAGCAGTTCTTC. The full variable domain, rest sourced from reference TRBV9 and TRBJ2-1, is DSGVTQTPKHLITATGQRVTLRCSPRSGDLSVYWYQQSLDQGLQFLIQYYNGEERAKGNILERFSAQQFPDLHSELNLSSLELGDSALYFCASSVSRHTSGSFYEQFFGPGTRLTVL.

This clonotype was recorded a few times. The rearrangement uses TRBV24-1 and TRBJ2-5; 11 bases fit TRBD2. The germline CDR1 and CDR2 sequences are KGHDR and SFDVKD. This CDR3 spans 16 amino acids. The J segment lost 5 bases and the V segment lost 3 bases, leaving 7 bases of the junction unmatched. DNA of the CDR3: TGTGCCACCAGTGATGGTAGCGGGAGGGCCTGGGAGACCCAGTACTTC. Translating it yields CATSDGSGRAWETQYF.

This clonotype was counted a few times. The CDR3 region is CASSQDRVAGEYYGYTF. Written as DNA, the CDR3 is TGCGCCAGCAGCCAAGATAGAGTGGCAGGGGAATACTATGGCTACACCTTC. The chain links TRBV4-1 to TRBJ1-2; D might be TRBD1 (6 bases). The CDR3 loop spans 17 amino acids. V was clipped by 0 bases and J by 3 bases, with 17 bases between them. Germline V gene lookup returns CDR1 MGHRA and CDR2 YSYEKL.